Below are 26 T cell receptor beta chains sequenced from a single sample in a study of blood T cell repertoires in COVID-19. Clones were read by immunoSEQ multiplex PCR, and TCRdb kept only the in-frame ones, dropping some. The table includes 300,000 to 500,000 clones, more than 75% detected once. The material sequenced was PBMCs or T cells enriched from blood (not recorded which). The receptors were gathered from a woman in her twenties or thirties with acute COVID-19.

The CDR3 loop reads CASSVAMGGSGNTIYF. DNA of the CDR3: TGTGCCAGCAGCGTAGCTATGGGGGGCTCTGGAAACACCATATATTTT. The chain carries TRBV9 and TRBJ1-3, with a possible D match to TRBD1 (5 bases). Per the germline V gene, CDR1 is SGDLS and CDR2 is YYNGEE. The CDR3 sequence is 16 residues long. The germline V and J ends were trimmed by 0 bases and 0 bases, with 10 bases remaining between them.

A few counts support this clone. The CDR3 DNA sequence: TGTGCCAGCAGTGAGGTACAGGGGACCCAAGAGACCCAGTACTTC. This encodes CASSEVQGTQETQYF. This chain links TRBV6-1 with TRBJ2-5, with TRBD1 matching 7 bases. Losses at the gene ends were 3 bases for V and 1 base for J; bases not matched to a gene: 5. There are 15 residues in the CDR3. Per germline, CDR1 MNHNS and CDR2 SASEGT.

V gene TRBV5-6 combines with J gene TRBJ1-1; D gene ambiguous. There are 18 residues in the CDR3. The V end lost 0 bases, the J end lost 0 bases, and 18 bases lay between the germline ends. The V gene's germline CDR1 is SGHDT and CDR2 YYEEEE. The CDR3 sequence is CASSLARRRGGMNTEAFF. The CDR3 region has the DNA TGTGCCAGCAGCTTGGCCAGGAGGCGCGGAGGGATGAACACTGAAGCTTTCTTT.

As regards this clone: In the same sample, other DNA sequences code for this CDR3. The genes are TRBV18 and TRBJ2-6; 8 bases are shared with TRBD2. The length of the CDR3 is 18 residues. CDR1 and CDR2 (germline): KGHSH, LQKENI. After removal of 5 bases from V and 0 bases from J, the junction contained 9 bases not matched to a gene. The CDR3 DNA reads TGTGCCAGCTCAGAGACTCAGCGGGGGTACTCTGGGGCCAACGTCCTGACTTTC. Protein product: CASSETQRGYSGANVLTF. Full variable domain (remainder filled in from reference TRBV18 and TRBJ2-6): NAGVMQNPRHLVRRRGQEARLRCSPMKGHSHVYWYRQLPEEGLKFMVYLQKENIIDESGMPKERFSAEFPKEGPSILRIQQVVRGDSAAYFCASSETQRGYSGANVLTFGAGSRLTVL.

The V gene is TRBV30, the J gene TRBJ1-1; D gene uncertain. Germline CDR1 reads GTSNPN; CDR2 reads SVGIG (reference sequence). The V gene lost 5 bases and the J gene lost 3 bases, with 7 bases spanning the gap. CDR3 length: 11 residues. The CDR3 loop reads CAWEEDTEAFF. The DNA of the CDR3 is TGTGCCTGGGAGGAGGACACTGAAGCTTTCTTT.

The chain combines TRBV2 with TRBJ1-1, with a weak D call TRBD1 (6 bases). V lost 2 bases to trimming and J lost 2 bases, with 9 bases between them. This CDR3 is 14 amino acids long. The germline CDR1 and CDR2 sequences are SNHLY and FYNNEI. Written as DNA, the CDR3 is TGTGCCAGCAGTGAACTCAGGGGAAACACTGAAGCTTTCTTT. This sequence encodes CASSELRGNTEAFF. Filled out from reference TRBV2 and TRBJ1-1, the complete variable domain reads EPEVTQTPSHQVTQMGQEVILRCVPISNHLYFYWYRQILGQKVEFLVSFYNNEISEKSEIFDDQFSVERPDGSNFTLKIRSTKLEDSAMYFCASSELRGNTEAFFGQGTRLTVV.

The genes are TRBV7-3 and TRBJ2-7, with a possible D match to TRBD2 (5 bases). CDR1 is SGHTA and CDR2 is FQGTGA in the germline V gene. This CDR3 is built from 14 residues. V dropped 5 bases and J dropped 5 bases, with 16 bases sitting between them. The CDR3 nucleotides are TGTGCCAGCAGCCTGGACCCGGGAAGCAACGAGCAGTACTTC. Protein product: CASSLDPGSNEQYF.

The gene calls are TRBV4-3 and TRBJ1-1; TRBD1 matches 7 bases. There are 13 residues in the CDR3. The J segment lost 9 bases and the V segment lost 3 bases, leaving 7 bases of the junction unmatched. The germline V gene encodes CDR1 LGHNA and CDR2 YSLEER. The CDR3 sequence is CASSQEPGGKAFF. The CDR3 DNA is TGCGCCAGCAGCCAGGAGCCAGGGGGAAAAGCTTTCTTT.

The chain couples TRBV5-1 to TRBJ2-1; 10 bases map to TRBD2. Germline-derived CDR1 and CDR2 are SGHRS and YFSETQ. The CDR3 is made up of 15 amino acids. Losses at the gene ends were 0 bases for V and 6 bases for J; bases not matched to a gene: 3. CDR3: CASSLGLAGSNEQFF. For the CDR3, the DNA is TGCGCCAGCAGCTTGGGACTAGCGGGCTCCAATGAGCAGTTCTTC.

The CDR3 is CATSPTGWEQYF. CDR3 coding DNA: TGTGCCACCAGTCCAACAGGGTGGGAGCAGTACTTC. The rearrangement joins TRBV24-1 to TRBJ2-7, with D tentatively TRBD1 (6 bases). Germline values: CDR1 KGHDR, CDR2 SFDVKD. Deletions cut 6 bases from V and 7 bases from J, with 12 bases between. CDR3 length equals 12 residues.

This chain uses TRBV29-1 with TRBJ1-1, with 12 bases lining up with TRBD1. CDR3 length: 13 amino acids. With V trimmed by 7 bases and J by 10 bases, 10 bases remained unmatched. Germline loops: CDR1 SQVTM, CDR2 ANQGSEA. DNA for the CDR3: TGCAGCGCACCCCCCCGGGGACAGGGGGCAGCTTTCTTT. It codes for CSAPPRGQGAAFF.

The chain has TRBV5-5 and TRBJ2-7; 11 bases map to TRBD1. The CDR3 is made up of 14 amino acids. Germline trimming cut 4 bases from V and 2 bases from J; bases unmatched to any gene: 2. Germline V CDR1 and CDR2: SGHKS, YYEKEE (reference sequence). This CDR3 is CASSAGQGAYEQYF. The CDR3 bases are TGTGCCAGCAGCGCGGGACAGGGGGCCTACGAGCAGTACTTC.

This chain uses TRBV28 with TRBJ2-7, with 9 bases lining up with TRBD1. Per the germline V gene, CDR1 is MDHEN and CDR2 is SYDVKM. The trim removed 5 bases at V and 5 bases at J, leaving 7 bases unmatched. This CDR3 is built from 14 residues. The CDR3 here is CASSQRQGVHEQYF. In DNA form, the CDR3 reads TGTGCCAGCAGTCAACGACAGGGGGTCCACGAGCAGTACTTC. The whole variable domain, filled in from reference TRBV28 and TRBJ2-7, reads DVKVTQSSRYLVKRTGEKVFLECVQDMDHENMFWYRQDPGLGLRLIYFSYDVKMKEKGDIPEGYSVSREKKERFSLILESASTNQTSMYLCASSQRQGVHEQYFGPGTRLTVT.

This chain links TRBV6-5 with TRBJ1-5; D may be TRBD1 (6 bases). The CDR3 has 13 residues. V was trimmed by 8 bases and J by 6 bases, leaving 14 bases between them. Germline-derived CDR1 and CDR2 are MNHEY and SVGAGI. The CDR3 is CASCNREGQPQHF. CDR3 DNA: TGTGCCAGCTGCAACAGGGAGGGTCAGCCCCAGCATTTT.

V usage is TRBV6-5 and J usage is TRBJ1-3; D is unclear. V gave up 4 bases and J gave up 0 bases, with 7 bases separating them. Germline CDR1 reads MNHEY; CDR2 reads SVGAGI. The CDR3 contains 14 residues. The CDR3 spells CASSSESSGNTIYF. DNA for the CDR3: TGTGCCAGCAGTTCGGAGAGCTCTGGAAACACCATATATTTT.

The rearrangement joins TRBV6-4 to TRBJ1-5; D gene uncertain. This CDR3 is built from 16 residues. Germline V lookup: CDR1 MRHNA, CDR2 SNTAGT. Trimming removed 2 bases at V and 0 bases at J, with 11 bases between. The CDR3 here is CASSDPPDISNQPQHF. CDR3 nucleotide sequence: TGTGCCAGCAGTGACCCACCCGACATTAGCAATCAGCCCCAGCATTTT.

The CDR3 bases are TGTGCCAGCAGCTTGACTGGGAGGGTGAACAATCAGCCCCAGCATTTT. Encoded protein: CASSLTGRVNNQPQHF. V and J are TRBV5-6 and TRBJ1-5; D unclear. The CDR3 is made up of 16 amino acids. Deletions cut 1 base from V and 3 bases from J, with 14 bases between. Per the germline V gene, CDR1 is SGHDT and CDR2 is YYEEEE.

The chain recombines TRBV18 with TRBJ2-2; D gene ambiguous. Between the trimmed V and J ends, which lost 3 bases and 4 bases, there was a span of 12 bases. The germline CDR1 and CDR2 sequences are KGHSH and LQKENI. CDR3 length: 15 amino acids. In DNA, the CDR3 is TGTGCCAGCTCACCGAGAACAGTTGCCACCGGGGAGCTGTTTTTT. It is translated as CASSPRTVATGELFF.

V and J are TRBV3-1 (or the pseudogene TRBV3-2) and TRBJ1-1; D unclear. The germline V and J ends were trimmed by 1 base and 4 bases, with 10 bases remaining between them. The CDR3 totals 14 residues. Germline V gene sequence: CDR1 LGHDT, CDR2 YNNKEL (reference sequence). Written as DNA, the CDR3 is TGTGCCAGCAGCCAAGGAAGCGGGATCACTGAAGCTTTCTTT. Protein sequence: CASSQGSGITEAFF.

The rearrangement joins TRBV21-1 to TRBJ1-2; TRBD1 reflects the table's D call only, with no check against the DNA. TRBV21-1 counts as a pseudogene. The CDR3 sequence is 16 residues long. The CDR3 sequence: CASSLAPYRGRYGYTF. CDR3 in DNA: TGTGCCAGCAGCCTAGCGCCCTACAGGGGGCGGTATGGCTACACCTTC.

This chain links TRBV18 with TRBJ2-1, with 12 bases aligning to TRBD2. This CDR3 is built from 14 residues. Germline CDR1 and CDR2: KGHSH and LQKENI. V dropped 5 bases and J dropped 10; count of bases not matched to a gene: 6. CDR3 in amino acids: CASSRTSGEGEQFF. The CDR3 DNA reads as TGTGCCAGCTCAAGGACTAGCGGGGAGGGCGAGCAGTTCTTC.

This clone has just one count. CDR3 in DNA: TGCGCCAGCAGCTTGGTTCCGGGCTCCTACAATGAGCAGTTCTTC. Amino acids: CASSLVPGSYNEQFF. The rearrangement joins TRBV5-1 to TRBJ2-1; D is unresolved. V lost 0 bases to trimming and J lost 0 bases, with 7 bases between them. CDR1 and CDR2 (germline): SGHRS, YFSETQ. The CDR3 extends over 15 amino acids.

The chain links TRBV10-3 to TRBJ1-1; 8 bases map to TRBD1. Germline trimming cut 7 bases from V and 1 base from J; bases unmatched to any gene: 8. Looked up from germline, CDR1 is ENHRY and CDR2 is SYGVKD. The CDR3 runs 15 residues. Written as DNA, the CDR3 is TGTGCCATCATGCCCAGGACAGGGAAGAACACTGAAGCTTTCTTT. Encoded protein: CAIMPRTGKNTEAFF.

The V gene is TRBV7-2, the J gene TRBJ2-2; the match to TRBD2 covers 9 bases. This CDR3 spans 14 amino acids. Per germline, CDR1 SGHTA and CDR2 FQGNSA. The junction had 8 bases not matched to a gene; V was cut back by 6 bases and J by 9 bases. The CDR3 DNA reads TGTGCCAGCAGTCCGCGGGGGGGCGGCCGGGAGCTGTTTTTT. This sequence encodes CASSPRGGGRELFF.

The chain recombines TRBV3-1 (or the pseudogene TRBV3-2) with TRBJ2-2, with 10 bases lining up with TRBD2. Per germline, CDR1 LGHDT and CDR2 YNNKEL (reference sequence). V dropped 1 base and J dropped 4; count of bases not matched to a gene: 9. CDR3 length: 18 residues. The CDR3 spells CASSQVLLAGAFTGELFF. CDR3 DNA sequence: TGTGCCAGCAGCCAAGTCCTGCTAGCGGGGGCTTTCACCGGGGAGCTGTTTTTT.

The rearrangement links TRBV5-1 to TRBJ1-2; tentatively, D is TRBD1 (5 bases). The V end lost 0 bases, the J end lost 8 bases, and 26 bases lay between the germline ends. CDR1 is SGHRS and CDR2 is YFSETQ in the germline V gene. This CDR3 is 18 amino acids long. CDR3 loop: CASSLGLMGTGGARGYTF. CDR3 DNA: TGCGCCAGCAGCTTGGGCTTGATGGGGACGGGCGGGGCTCGCGGCTACACCTTC.